The 19 T cell receptor beta chains reported below all come from one sample, sequenced in a study of CD8+CD57+ T cells in acquired aplastic anemia. CD8+CD57+ cell expansion, shown by flow cytometry, had occurred in the patients selected for sequencing. Profiling that covered TCR beta VDJ and CDR3 relied on genomic DNA as its template. TCRdb reprocessed the reads via MiXCR and lists one record per CDR3 protein. Seen here are 89,000 or so distinct CDR3 sequences, approximately 73% observed once, and the top ten hold 65%. Specimen: sorted CD4+, CD8+, or CD8+CD57+ T cells (not recorded which) from PBMCs. The origin of the receptors is a human donor with aplastic anemia.

This clonotype was counted a single time. The rearrangement links TRBV20-1 to TRBJ2-3, with 10 bases aligning to TRBD2. CDR3 length equals 17 residues. The V segment lost 3 bases and the J segment 3 bases; nucleotides outside the gene matches: 12. Germline CDR1 DFQATT, CDR2 SNEGSKA (reference sequence). CDR3 DNA: TGCAGTGCTAGGGGGAACATGGGGACTAGCGTAACAGATACGCAGTATTTT. Amino acids: CSARGNMGTSVTDTQYF.

This clonotype was counted once. The chain joins TRBV12-3 or TRBV12-4 to TRBJ2-5; D perhaps matches TRBD2 (5 bases). Deletions cut 3 bases from V and 4 bases from J, with 9 bases between. This CDR3 has 13 amino acids. Here the CDR3 reads CASSFLRVETQYF. DNA of the CDR3: TGTGCCAGCAGTTTTTTGAGGGTAGAGACCCAGTACTTC.

The chain links TRBV9 to TRBJ2-3; TRBD2 agrees at 7 bases. Trimming at V came to 0 bases and at J to 3 bases, leaving 4 bases not matched to a gene. The CDR3 runs to 15 residues. Germline V CDR1 and CDR2: SGDLS, YYNGEE. The CDR3 coding sequence is TGTGCCAGCAGCGTAGCCGACGGGAGGACAGATACGCAGTATTTT. Its translation is CASSVADGRTDTQYF. The entire variable domain, with the rest obtained from reference TRBV9 and TRBJ2-3, is as follows: DSGVTQTPKHLITATGQRVTLRCSPRSGDLSVYWYQQSLDQGLQFLIQYYNGEERAKGNILERFSAQQFPDLHSELNLSSLELGDSALYFCASSVADGRTDTQYFGPGTRLTVL.

The chain has TRBV10-2 and TRBJ2-7; 12 bases are shared with TRBD1. The CDR3 totals 15 residues. Germline V lookup: CDR1 WSHSY, CDR2 SAAADI. The V segment lost 0 bases and the J segment 5 bases; nucleotides outside the gene matches: 2. The CDR3 reads CASSESWDRGHEQYF. CDR3 sequence (DNA): TGCGCCAGCAGTGAGTCGTGGGACAGGGGGCACGAGCAGTACTTC.

V is TRBV7-9 and J is TRBJ1-1; D is ambiguous. The V gene's germline CDR1 is SEHNR and CDR2 FQNEAQ (reference sequence). Trimming pared 5 bases from V and 3 bases from J, leaving 10 bases between. CDR3 size: 13 residues. CDR3 bases: TGTGCCAGCAGCCATCTTCTGGACACTGAAGCTTTCTTT. Amino acid sequence: CASSHLLDTEAFF.

This clonotype has only a few counts. The rearrangement uses TRBV4-1 and TRBJ2-3, with 7 bases fitting TRBD1. V shed 0 bases and J 11 bases; nucleotides not matched to a gene: 20. This CDR3 has 18 residues. Germline V lookup: CDR1 MGHRA, CDR2 YSYEKL. CDR3 bases: TGCGCCAGCAGCCAAGACCCGGGGACAGTTATTGGGTTTTATAGGCAGTATTTT. Amino acid sequence: CASSQDPGTVIGFYRQYF.

In this sample, this clonotype turned up many times. The V gene is TRBV7-9, the J gene TRBJ2-1, with D perhaps assigned TRBD1 or TRBD2 (5 bases each). This CDR3 has 16 residues. Germline V gene sequence: CDR1 SEHNR, CDR2 FQNEAQ (reference sequence). With 7 bases removed from V and 0 bases from J, the gap between germline ends came to 16 bases. The CDR3 nucleotides read TGTGCCAGCAAGGACCCTGAGGGGAGCTCCTACAATGAGCAGTTCTTC. This gives the protein CASKDPEGSSYNEQFF.

This sequence joins TRBV29-1 and TRBJ1-2; TRBD1 aligns across 9 bases. J was trimmed by 6 bases and V by 1 base; bases with no gene match: 9. Germline assignment: CDR1 SQVTM and CDR2 ANQGSEA. The CDR3 spans 15 residues. In nucleotides, the CDR3 is TGCAGCGTTGAAGGGACAGGGGAGGGCCGAGATGGCTACACCTTC. Translated, it gives CSVEGTGEGRDGYTF.

With regard to this clonotype: The junction differs from germline at one of its ends, possibly a read error. The chain has TRBV10-3 and TRBJ1-1; D may be TRBD1 (5 bases). The CDR3 has 15 residues. The V gene's germline CDR1 is ENHRY and CDR2 SYGVKD. The CDR3 DNA reads TGTGCCATCAGTGAAACCGGGACGGTGAAGACTGAAGCTTTCTTT. It encodes CAISETGTVKTEAFF.

This chain connects TRBV12-3 or TRBV12-4 to TRBJ1-2; a weak D match, TRBD1 (5 bases). The CDR3 contains 13 residues. The germline V and J ends were trimmed by 4 bases and 4 bases, with 10 bases remaining between them. CDR3 amino acids: CASSSGTLYGYTF. Here the CDR3 DNA reads TGTGCCAGCAGTTCCGGGACGCTCTATGGCTACACCTTC.

This clonotype was counted between two and nine times. V and J are TRBV20-1 and TRBJ1-6; D unresolved. CDR3 size: 13 residues. Germline loops: CDR1 DFQATT, CDR2 SNEGSKA (reference sequence). Trimming took 3 bases from V and 9 from J, leaving 12 bases between them. CDR3 amino acids: CSASPDSSSPLHF. In DNA form, the CDR3 reads TGCAGTGCTAGTCCGGACTCTTCTTCACCCCTCCACTTT.

The chain recombines TRBV4-1 with TRBJ2-3, with TRBD2 matching 15 bases. CDR1 and CDR2 from the germline V gene are MGHRA and YSYEKL. The CDR3 spans 20 residues. Germline trimming cut 0 bases from V and 4 bases from J; bases unmatched to any gene: 11. The DNA for the CDR3 is TGCGCCAGCAGCCAAGACCCATTAAGGACTAGCGGGAGGGTCGCAGATACGCAGTATTTT. Amino acids: CASSQDPLRTSGRVADTQYF.

This clonotype was recorded a few times. The rearrangement joins TRBV20-1 to TRBJ2-3; D gene uncertain. V lost 8 bases to trimming and J lost 4 bases, with 13 bases between them. The CDR3 is made up of 12 amino acids. Germline V gene data show CDR1 as DFQATT and CDR2 as SNEGSKA (reference sequence). The CDR3 DNA sequence: TGCAGTACCGGAGAGGTGTCAGATACGCAGTATTTT. Protein: CSTGEVSDTQYF.

The genes are TRBV20-1 and TRBJ1-4, with D possibly matching TRBD1 (6 bases). Germline CDR1 and CDR2: DFQATT and SNEGSKA (reference sequence). V was cut by 7 bases and J by 3 bases, with 9 bases left in between. The CDR3 extends over 12 amino acids. CDR3 nucleotide sequence: TGCAGTGGGGCAGGGGCTAATGAAAAACTGTTTTTT. Translation gives CSGAGANEKLFF.

The sample holds a few counts of this clonotype. This sequence joins TRBV7-2 and TRBJ2-7; the D is unclear. Trimming pared 1 base from V and 3 bases from J, leaving 10 bases between. The CDR3 runs 14 residues. CDR1 SGHTA and CDR2 FQGNSA come from the germline V gene. The CDR3 DNA follows: TGTGCCAGCAGCTTAGGTCGGACCGGCTACGAGCAGTACTTC. Its translation is CASSLGRTGYEQYF.

The CDR3 coding sequence is TGTGCCAGCAGGGTGTCCAGTCCAAATTCACCCCTCCACTTT. This gives the protein CASRVSSPNSPLHF. V and J are TRBV2 and TRBJ1-6; no clear D. The CDR3 spans 14 residues. Germline CDR1 reads SNHLY; CDR2 reads FYNNEI. V was pared by 6 bases and J by 7 bases, with 13 bases between.

With respect to this clonotype: A read error may account for a junction end that differs from germline. The chain's CDR3 is CTSRGWGYTF. The CDR3 nucleotides are TGCACCAGCCGGGGCTGGGGCTACACCTTC. The chain combines TRBV4-1 with TRBJ1-2; D is possibly TRBD1 (5 bases). CDR3 size: 10 residues. Germline V gives CDR1 MGHRA, CDR2 YSYEKL.

The genes are TRBV15 and TRBJ1-1; D unresolved. Germline V gene sequence: CDR1 LNHNV, CDR2 YYDKDF (reference sequence). The CDR3 is made up of 13 amino acids. Between the trimmed V and J ends, which lost 1 base and 1 base, there was a span of 4 bases. CDR3 DNA: TGTGCCACCAGCAGAGGGACGAACACTGAAGCTTTCTTT. Its translation is CATSRGTNTEAFF.

A few counts support this clonotype. The rearrangement links TRBV29-1 to TRBJ1-1, with D possibly being TRBD1 (5 bases). The CDR3 sequence is 14 residues long. The V gene's germline CDR1 is SQVTM and CDR2 ANQGSEA. Trimming left V 3 bases short and J 0 bases short, with 11 bases between. CDR3 coding DNA: TGCAGCGTTGAGGGACGGAGGATGAACACTGAAGCTTTCTTT. It is translated as CSVEGRRMNTEAFF.